The 14 T cell receptor beta chains reported below all come from one sample, sequenced in a study of blood T cell dynamics during melanoma immunotherapy. The data were produced by immunoSEQ multiplex PCR, yet TCRdb's version contains in-frame clones alone and is incomplete. The sample shows about 6,900 clones, about 83% of them seen only once. This sample's time point: week 3, after first cycle of checkpoint inhibitor. The sequences come from blood, collected from a patient treated with checkpoint blockade. The receptors shown here come from a human donor with melanoma.

This sequence joins TRBV5-1 and TRBJ1-1; D possibly corresponds to TRBD1 (5 bases). The V end was cut by 0 bases, the J end by 3 bases, with 9 bases between. In germline, CDR1 is SGHRS, CDR2 YFSETQ. The CDR3 totals 14 residues. In nucleotides, the CDR3 is TGCGCCAGCAGCTTGGGGCAGGGTTACACTGAAGCTTTCTTT. It codes for CASSLGQGYTEAFF.

This sequence joins TRBV9 and TRBJ1-4, with D unresolved. Per germline, CDR1 SGDLS and CDR2 YYNGEE. The length of the CDR3 is 17 residues. V lost 0 bases and J 1 base, leaving 13 bases between the germline ends. CDR3 residues: CASSVAAGPITNEKLFF. The CDR3 DNA follows: TGTGCCAGCAGCGTAGCTGCGGGCCCCATAACTAATGAAAAACTGTTTTTT.

This chain connects TRBV20-1 to TRBJ2-7, with 7 bases that match TRBD2. The CDR3 is 11 amino acids. Germline V gene data show CDR1 as DFQATT and CDR2 as SNEGSKA (reference sequence). Here the CDR3 DNA reads TGCAGCGGACTAGGAAGGAACGAGCAGTACTTC. This translates into CSGLGRNEQYF.

The chain is built from TRBV11-2 and TRBJ2-1; D remains unclear. V gave up 3 bases and J gave up 6 bases, with 18 bases separating them. The CDR3 contains 16 residues. Germline V gene data show CDR1 as SGHAT and CDR2 as FQNNGV. In DNA, the CDR3 is TGTGCCAGCAGCTTTAGTCTCACCCTAGTGGGCAATGAGCAGTTCTTC. Translated: CASSFSLTLVGNEQFF.

The rearrangement links TRBV11-3 to TRBJ2-6; D may be TRBD2 (6 bases). CDR1 is SGHNT and CDR2 is YENEEA in the germline V gene. This CDR3 comprises 16 residues. V shed 4 bases and J shed 0 bases, with 10 bases lying between them. CDR3: CASSYRGDSGANVLTF. Written as DNA, the CDR3 is TGTGCCAGCAGCTATCGCGGGGACTCTGGGGCCAACGTCCTGACTTTC.

CDR3 bases: TGTGCCGTAGGGGATCAGCCCCAGCATTTT. Translation gives CAVGDQPQHF. The gene calls are TRBV6-6 and TRBJ1-5; TRBD1 is a possible D gene (5 bases). V was shortened by 11 bases and J by 5 bases, with 7 bases between the two germline ends. The CDR3 loop spans 10 amino acids. CDR1 is MNHNY, CDR2 SVGAGI, per germline (reference sequence).

The CDR3 sequence is CASSSGDAKNIQYF. The CDR3 DNA reads as TGTGCCAGTAGCTCGGGAGATGCCAAAAACATTCAGTACTTC. This rearrangement joins TRBV19 to TRBJ2-4; possibly TRBD2 for D (6 bases). This CDR3 is 14 amino acids long. Germline assignment: CDR1 LNHDA and CDR2 SQIVND (reference sequence). V lost 6 bases to trimming and J lost 1 base, with 10 bases between them.

The chain combines TRBV5-1 with TRBJ1-2, with 7 bases fitting TRBD1. The V and J ends lost 4 bases and 4 bases, in that order; junction bases with no gene match: 4. This CDR3 is built from 13 residues. In germline, CDR1 is SGHRS, CDR2 YFSETQ. This CDR3 reads CASSQQGTYGYTF. In DNA, the CDR3 is TGCGCCAGCAGCCAACAGGGGACCTATGGCTACACCTTC.

The V and J genes are TRBV5-6 and TRBJ1-2; TRBD1 is a possible D gene (5 bases). The germline V and J ends were trimmed by 0 bases and 2 bases, with 8 bases remaining between them. This CDR3 contains 14 residues. Germline V CDR1 and CDR2: SGHDT, YYEEEE. DNA of the CDR3: TGTGCCAGCAGCTTGGCCGGGGGAAACTATGGCTACACCTTC. Protein product: CASSLAGGNYGYTF.

The chain has TRBV4-1 and TRBJ1-1; D gene uncertain. Between the trimmed V and J ends, which lost 4 bases and 1 base, there was a span of 16 bases. The V gene's germline CDR1 is MGHRA and CDR2 YSYEKL. The CDR3 runs 16 residues. Written as DNA, the CDR3 is TGCGCCAGCAGCCCATCGACGGTGCCGGGGAACACTGAAGCTTTCTTT. It specifies CASSPSTVPGNTEAFF.

This rearrangement joins TRBV27 to TRBJ2-3; 14 nucleotides line up with TRBD2. Germline V gene sequence: CDR1 MNHEY, CDR2 SMNVEV (reference sequence). Germline trimming cut 8 bases from V and 4 bases from J; bases unmatched to any gene: 8. The CDR3 loop spans 16 amino acids. CDR3 region: CASHRWTSGRSDTQYF. The CDR3 DNA is TGTGCCAGCCATAGATGGACTAGCGGGAGGTCAGATACGCAGTATTTT.

V is TRBV11-2 and J is TRBJ1-3; D might be TRBD1 (5 bases). V was shortened by 6 bases and J by 8 bases, with 20 bases between the two germline ends. The CDR3 is 15 residues long. Germline CDR1 SGHAT, CDR2 FQNNGV. The DNA of the CDR3 is TGTGCCAGCAGGTCTCCAGGGATTACGGATTACACCATATATTTT. This translates into CASRSPGITDYTIYF.

The gene calls are TRBV5-1 and TRBJ1-4; 10 nucleotides agree with TRBD1. This CDR3 region has 14 residues. The V gene end was trimmed by 3 bases and the J gene end by 6 bases; junction bases not matched to a gene: 2. Germline values: CDR1 SGHRS, CDR2 YFSETQ. The CDR3 nucleotides read TGCGCCAGCAGCTATGGGACAGGGGATGAAAAACTGTTTTTT. This translates into CASSYGTGDEKLFF.

The rearrangement joins TRBV4-2 to TRBJ1-5, with D possibly being TRBD1 (5 bases). Germline V gene lookup returns CDR1 LGHNA and CDR2 YNFKEQ. The CDR3 is 15 residues long. Trimming took off 0 bases at V and 3 bases at J, with 9 bases between the two ends. CDR3 amino acids: CASSQEQAINQPQHF. In DNA, the CDR3 is TGTGCCAGCAGCCAAGAACAGGCTATCAATCAGCCCCAGCATTTT.